These 19 T cell receptor beta chains were sequenced from one sample in a study of CD8 T cells in Susac syndrome. RNA totalling about 0.45 to 1 ug underwent reverse transcription with random hexamers. TCRdb analysed the immunoSEQ multiplex PCR reads with MiXCR anew, one entry per CDR3 protein. The sample contains 170,000 or so distinct CDR3 sequences, about 94% of which appear only once. The sample comprised CD4+ T cells from PBMCs. The source is a human donor with multiple sclerosis.

Written as DNA, the CDR3 is TGCGCCAGCAGCTTTCAGTCTCCCGATACGCAGTATTTT. Residues: CASSFQSPDTQYF. This chain joins TRBV5-1 and TRBJ2-3, with D unclear. CDR3 length equals 13 residues. CDR1 and CDR2 from the germline V gene are SGHRS and YFSETQ. Trimming removed 2 bases at V and 6 bases at J, with 10 bases between.

The V gene is TRBV13, the J gene TRBJ2-6; 7 bases agree with TRBD1. The CDR3 is 15 amino acids. Germline CDR1 PRHDT, CDR2 FYEKMQ (reference sequence). Trimming at V came to 5 bases and at J to 1 base, leaving 2 bases not matched to a gene. The CDR3: CASSRQGSGANVLTF. The CDR3 region has the DNA TGTGCCAGCAGCCGACAGGGTTCTGGGGCCAACGTCCTGACTTTC.

The chain employs TRBV5-8 and TRBJ2-3, with D unresolved. The length of the CDR3 is 14 residues. Germline CDR1 SGHTS, CDR2 YDEGEE. Trimming took 2 bases from V and 4 from J, leaving 11 bases between them. This CDR3 is CASSFSLYADTQYF. The CDR3 DNA sequence: TGTGCCAGCAGCTTCAGCCTTTATGCAGATACGCAGTATTTT.

In nucleotides, the CDR3 is TGTGCCAGCAGGCGAACAGGGGGCAAAGACGAGCAGTACTTC. Translated: CASRRTGGKDEQYF. This sequence joins TRBV28 and TRBJ2-7, with TRBD1 matching 9 bases. CDR1 is MDHEN and CDR2 is SYDVKM in the germline V gene. The CDR3 totals 14 residues. Trimming took 6 bases from V and 5 from J; bases not matched to a gene: 8.

V usage is TRBV4-2 and J usage is TRBJ2-1; TRBD1 matches at 9 bases. This CDR3 comprises 15 residues. V lost 2 bases, J lost 2 bases, and 1 base stayed unmatched. Germline CDR1 reads LGHNA; CDR2 reads YNFKEQ. DNA for the CDR3: TGTGCCAGCAGCCAAACAGGGGGCGCCTACAATGAGCAGTTCTTC. Protein product: CASSQTGGAYNEQFF.

The V and J genes are TRBV5-1 and TRBJ2-7; D not certain. Trimming removed 0 bases at V and 0 bases at J, with 13 bases between. The CDR3 is made up of 16 amino acids. CDR1 is SGHRS, CDR2 YFSETQ, per germline. Here the CDR3 reads CASSLELLAGSYEQYF. CDR3 nucleotide sequence: TGCGCCAGCAGCTTGGAATTGTTGGCTGGCTCCTACGAGCAGTACTTC.

The rearrangement uses TRBV12-3 or TRBV12-4 and TRBJ1-1; D perhaps matches TRBD1 (6 bases). The CDR3 is made up of 15 amino acids. The V and J ends lost 1 base and 5 bases respectively, with 14 bases between them. The CDR3 region is CASSLDGGPGTEAFF. For the CDR3, the DNA is TGTGCCAGCAGTTTAGACGGGGGGCCGGGAACTGAAGCTTTCTTT.

This sequence joins TRBV27 and TRBJ1-2; 8 bases are shared with TRBD1. The CDR3 totals 16 residues. V trimming: 6 bases; J trimming: 4 bases; junction bases outside the gene matches: 13. Germline-derived CDR1 and CDR2 are MNHEY and SMNVEV (reference sequence). CDR3 DNA sequence: TGTGCCAGCAGCCGGAATCCGGGACAGGCTCTCTATGGCTACACCTTC. It codes for CASSRNPGQALYGYTF.

This sequence joins TRBV3-1 and TRBJ2-1; 7 nucleotides agree with TRBD2. Germline CDR1 LGHDT, CDR2 YNNKEL (reference sequence). There are 18 residues in the CDR3. V shed 3 bases, J shed 0 bases, and the junction held 11 bases outside the gene matches. The CDR3 DNA is TGTGCCAGCAGCCACGGGCGGGGGACCTATAGCTCCTACAATGAGCAGTTCTTC. It is translated as CASSHGRGTYSSYNEQFF.

The J gene is TRBJ1-3, the V gene TRBV6-1, with TRBD1 matching over 11 bases. Trimming at V came to 6 bases and at J to 8 bases, leaving 3 bases not matched to a gene. This CDR3 is 13 amino acids long. Germline V gives CDR1 MNHNS, CDR2 SASEGT. CDR3 in amino acids: CASRGDRGDTIYF. The CDR3 region has the DNA TGTGCCAGCAGAGGGGACAGGGGGGACACCATATATTTT.

The chain carries TRBV30 and TRBJ2-1; tentatively, D is TRBD2 (6 bases). Looked up from germline, CDR1 is GTSNPN and CDR2 is SVGIG (reference sequence). The CDR3 has 12 amino acids. With 8 bases removed from V and 2 bases from J, the gap between germline ends came to 10 bases. The CDR3: CAGTRPYNEQFF. DNA of the CDR3: TGTGCCGGGACTCGGCCCTACAATGAGCAGTTCTTC.

The chain carries TRBV12-3 or TRBV12-4 and TRBJ2-2; no clear D gene. The CDR3 extends over 14 amino acids. V gave up 1 base and J gave up 4 bases, with 7 bases separating them. CDR3 bases: TGTGCCAGCAGTTTAGGGGCCGGCACCGGGGAGCTGTTTTTT. It yields the protein CASSLGAGTGELFF.

The chain joins TRBV24-1 to TRBJ2-4, with D tentatively TRBD1 or TRBD2 (5 bases each). The CDR3 runs 13 residues. The germline V and J ends were trimmed by 4 bases and 6 bases, with 9 bases remaining between them. CDR1 is KGHDR, CDR2 SFDVKD, per germline. CDR3 nucleotides: TGTGCCACCAGTGAACATGGGGGAAACATTCAGTACTTC. As protein: CATSEHGGNIQYF.

In the case of this clonotype: At one end the junction does not follow the germline gene, possibly because of a read error. The chain couples TRBV5-1 to TRBJ1-4; unclear D gene. The germline V gene encodes CDR1 SGHRS and CDR2 YFSETQ. The CDR3 covers 12 residues. The CDR3 DNA reads as TGCGCCAGCAGCTTGACCGGGGAAAACCTGTTTTTT. It translates to CASSLTGENLFF.

The chain couples TRBV18 to TRBJ1-1; D might be TRBD1 (5 bases). Between the trimmed V and J ends, which lost 6 bases and 3 bases, there was a span of 23 bases. The V gene's germline CDR1 is KGHSH and CDR2 LQKENI. The CDR3 has 17 residues. CDR3 nucleotides: TGTGCCAGCTCGAAGAGGGCCAACAGACAGATTTACACTGAAGCTTTCTTT. The encoded protein is CASSKRANRQIYTEAFF.

The J gene is TRBJ1-2, the V gene TRBV18, with D possibly matching TRBD1 (5 bases). CDR3 length: 13 amino acids. Germline lookup yields CDR1 KGHSH and CDR2 LQKENI. Trimming removed 6 bases from V and 6 bases from J, with 14 bases in between. CDR3 sequence reads: CASSREGGDGYTF. The CDR3 DNA follows: TGTGCCAGCTCGCGCGAGGGAGGGGATGGCTACACCTTC.

In this sample, this clonotype turned up once. Its ends do not fully match the called genes, so a read error is possible. The chain combines TRBV6-5 with TRBJ2-2, with D hard to call. This CDR3 spans 11 amino acids. Germline CDR1 and CDR2: MNHEY and SVGAGI. CDR3 residues: CASRNTRELFF. The CDR3 DNA follows: TGTGCCAGCAGAAACACCCGGGAGCTGTTTTTT.

The chain carries TRBV20-1 and TRBJ1-1; no clear D gene. The CDR3 is 14 residues long. CDR1 is DFQATT, CDR2 SNEGSKA, per germline (reference sequence). Trimming left V 6 bases short and J 2 bases short, with 16 bases between. The CDR3 loop is CSAVHGVQNTEAFF. The CDR3 DNA reads as TGCAGTGCCGTCCACGGCGTTCAAAACACTGAAGCTTTCTTT.

This chain joins TRBV20-1 and TRBJ2-7; 10 bases line up with TRBD2. V was pared by 3 bases and J by 1 base, with 6 bases of the junction left unmatched. CDR1 is DFQATT, CDR2 SNEGSKA, per germline (reference sequence). The length of the CDR3 is 15 residues. The CDR3 spells CSASGGLAVSYEQYF. CDR3 DNA: TGCAGTGCTAGTGGAGGACTAGCGGTATCCTACGAGCAGTACTTC.